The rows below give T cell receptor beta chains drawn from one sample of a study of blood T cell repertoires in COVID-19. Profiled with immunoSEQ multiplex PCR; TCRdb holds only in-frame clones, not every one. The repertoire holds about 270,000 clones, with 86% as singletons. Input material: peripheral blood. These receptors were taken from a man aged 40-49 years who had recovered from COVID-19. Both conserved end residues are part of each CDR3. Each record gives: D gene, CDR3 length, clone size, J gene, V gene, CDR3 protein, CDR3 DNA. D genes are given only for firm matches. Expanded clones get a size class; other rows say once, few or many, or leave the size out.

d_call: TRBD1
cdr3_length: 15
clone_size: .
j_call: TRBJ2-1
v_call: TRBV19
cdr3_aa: CASRTGQGSYNEQFF
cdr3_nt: TGTGCCAGCCGGACCGGACAGGGCTCCTACAATGAGCAGTTCTTC

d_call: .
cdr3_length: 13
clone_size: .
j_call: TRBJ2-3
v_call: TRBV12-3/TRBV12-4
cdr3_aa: CASSGGSTDTQYF
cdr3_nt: TGTGCCAGCAGTGGGGGGAGCACAGATACGCAGTATTTT

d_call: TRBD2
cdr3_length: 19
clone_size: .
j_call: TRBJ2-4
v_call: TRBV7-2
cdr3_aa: CASSLFTSTVLAGGNIQYF
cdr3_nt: TGTGCCAGCAGCTTGTTTACGAGCACGGTACTAGCGGGAGGTAACATTCAGTACTTC

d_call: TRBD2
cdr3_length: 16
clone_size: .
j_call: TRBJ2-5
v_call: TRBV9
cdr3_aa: CASSAWGGGIEETQYF
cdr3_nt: TGTGCCAGCAGCGCTTGGGGCGGGGGGATCGAAGAGACCCAGTACTTC

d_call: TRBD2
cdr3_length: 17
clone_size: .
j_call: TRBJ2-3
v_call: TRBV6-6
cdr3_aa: CASSPVAGAQPWDTQYF
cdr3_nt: TGTGCCAGCAGTCCAGTAGCGGGGGCCCAACCTTGGGATACGCAGTATTTT

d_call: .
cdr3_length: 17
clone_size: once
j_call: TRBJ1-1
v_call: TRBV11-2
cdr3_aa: CASSYFRRGLGITEAFF
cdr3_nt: TGTGCCAGCAGCTATTTCCGTCGGGGACTAGGGATCACTGAAGCTTTCTTT

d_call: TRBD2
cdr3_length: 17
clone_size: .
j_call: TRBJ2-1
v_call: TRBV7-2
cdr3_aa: CASSSDTAGVTYNEQFF
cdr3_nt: TGTGCCAGCAGCTCGGATACGGCGGGAGTTACCTACAATGAGCAGTTCTTC

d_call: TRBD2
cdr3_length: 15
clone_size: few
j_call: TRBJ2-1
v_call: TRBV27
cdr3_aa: CASSGGLAGYNEQFF
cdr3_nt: TGTGCCAGCAGTGGCGGGTTAGCGGGCTACAATGAGCAGTTCTTC

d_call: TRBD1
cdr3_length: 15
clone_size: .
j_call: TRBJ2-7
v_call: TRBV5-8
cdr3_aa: CASAVRWTGDYEQYF
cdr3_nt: TGTGCCAGCGCCGTCAGATGGACAGGGGATTACGAGCAGTACTTC

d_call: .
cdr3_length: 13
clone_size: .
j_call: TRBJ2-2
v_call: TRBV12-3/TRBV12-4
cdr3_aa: CASSFGGPGELFF
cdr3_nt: TGTGCCAGCAGTTTCGGGGGTCCCGGGGAGCTGTTTTTT

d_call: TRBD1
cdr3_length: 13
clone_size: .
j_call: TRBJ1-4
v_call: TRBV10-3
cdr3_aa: CAISAGGGEKLFF
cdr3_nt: TGTGCCATCAGTGCAGGGGGAGGTGAAAAACTGTTTTTT

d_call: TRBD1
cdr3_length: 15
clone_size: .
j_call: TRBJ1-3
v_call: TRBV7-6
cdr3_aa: CASSRGQFSGNTIYF
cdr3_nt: TGTGCCAGCAGCCGGGGACAGTTCTCTGGAAACACCATATATTTT

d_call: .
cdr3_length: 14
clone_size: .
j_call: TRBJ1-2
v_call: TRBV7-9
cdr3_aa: CASSQMTAGSGYTF
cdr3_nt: TGTGCCAGCAGCCAAATGACGGCCGGGAGTGGCTACACCTTC

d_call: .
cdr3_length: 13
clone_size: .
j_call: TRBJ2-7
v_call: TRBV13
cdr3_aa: CASSLGEGYEQYF
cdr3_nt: TGTGCCAGCAGCTTAGGTGAGGGCTACGAGCAGTACTTC

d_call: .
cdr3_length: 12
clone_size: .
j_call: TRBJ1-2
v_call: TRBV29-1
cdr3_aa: CSVEDRGYGYTF
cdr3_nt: TGCAGCGTTGAAGATCGAGGCTATGGCTACACCTTC

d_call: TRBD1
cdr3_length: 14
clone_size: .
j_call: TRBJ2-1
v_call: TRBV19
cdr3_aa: CASSIDRGYNEQFF
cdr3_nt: TGTGCCAGTAGTATCGACAGGGGCTACAATGAGCAGTTCTTC